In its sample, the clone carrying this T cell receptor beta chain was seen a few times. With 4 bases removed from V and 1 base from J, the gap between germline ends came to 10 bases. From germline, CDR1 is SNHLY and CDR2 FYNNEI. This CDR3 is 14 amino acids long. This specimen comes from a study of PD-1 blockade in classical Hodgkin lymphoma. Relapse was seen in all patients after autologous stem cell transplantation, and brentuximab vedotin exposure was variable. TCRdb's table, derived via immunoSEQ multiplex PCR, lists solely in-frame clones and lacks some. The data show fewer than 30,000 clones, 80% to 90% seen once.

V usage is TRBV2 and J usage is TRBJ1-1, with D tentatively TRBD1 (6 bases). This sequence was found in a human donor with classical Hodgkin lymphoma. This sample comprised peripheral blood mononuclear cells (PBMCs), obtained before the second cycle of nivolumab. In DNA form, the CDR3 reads TGTGCCAGCAGTGTGCAGGGGCAGAACACTGAAGCTTTCTTT. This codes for CASSVQGQNTEAFF.